This entry describes one T cell receptor (beta chain). Its antigen is as yet unknown. This entry comes from a study of cytomegalovirus exposure and HLA in healthy donors. Study-wide findings and caveats: A later analysis reported that several of the most significant clusters appeared to be linked to common viral pathogens, among them Epstein-Barr virus. CMV antigen specificity of a few CMV-associated chains was confirmed in vitro. Association of under 20,000 TCR beta sequences with HLA alleles was found at 0.05 false discovery rate in a later analysis.

The CDR3 is 14 amino acids. With 6 bases clipped from V and 3 bases from J, the junction kept 8 bases outside the gene matches. Amplification used 60 Vbeta primers and 13 Jbeta primers. Sequenced by immunoSEQ multiplex PCR; TCRdb stores in-frame clones only, minus some. Counted here are about 300,000 clones, about nine tenths occurring once; the ten biggest clones make up around 3.7%. The receptor's source is a middle-aged man in good health and CMV-seropositive. V and J are TRBV23-1 and TRBJ2-7, with 7 bases lining up with TRBD2. TRBV23-1 is reported as an ORF; its role is uncertain. The sample comprised PBMCs. The CDR3 DNA reads TGCGCCAGCAGGACTGGACTAGTTCACTACGAGCAGTACTTC. This translates into CASRTGLVHYEQYF.